The T cell receptor (beta chain) under discussion was sequenced for a study of CD8 T cells in Susac syndrome. A quantity of about 0.5 to 1 ug RNA underwent reverse transcription using random hexamers. TCRdb passed the immunoSEQ multiplex PCR reads through MiXCR, listing each CDR3 protein once. The sample yields about 130,000 distinct CDR3 sequences, around 94% seen once. CDR1 and CDR2 (germline): SEHNR, FQNEAQ (reference sequence). This CDR3 is built from 15 residues. V dropped 5 bases and J dropped 10; count of bases not matched to a gene: 12. Sequencing was performed on CD8+ T cells from PBMCs. The clonotype comes from a human donor with Susac syndrome. V is TRBV7-9 and J is TRBJ2-1; 9 bases match TRBD1. CDR3 loop: CASSLRDRVFGEQFF. The CDR3 DNA follows: TGTGCCAGCAGCCTCCGGGACAGGGTTTTCGGGGAGCAGTTCTTC.